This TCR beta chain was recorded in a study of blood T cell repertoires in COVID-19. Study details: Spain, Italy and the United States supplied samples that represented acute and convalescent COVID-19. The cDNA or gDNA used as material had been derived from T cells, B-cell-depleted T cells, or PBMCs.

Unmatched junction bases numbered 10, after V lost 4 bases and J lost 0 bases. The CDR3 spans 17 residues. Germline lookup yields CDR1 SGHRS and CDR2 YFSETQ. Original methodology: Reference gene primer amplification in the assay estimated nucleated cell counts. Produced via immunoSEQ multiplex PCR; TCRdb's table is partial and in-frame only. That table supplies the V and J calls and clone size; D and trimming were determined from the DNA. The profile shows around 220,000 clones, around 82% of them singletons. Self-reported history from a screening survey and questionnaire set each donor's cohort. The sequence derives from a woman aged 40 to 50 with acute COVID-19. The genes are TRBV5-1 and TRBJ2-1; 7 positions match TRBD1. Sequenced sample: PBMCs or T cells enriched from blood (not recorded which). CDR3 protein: CASSKTGTDSSYNEQFF. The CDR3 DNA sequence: TGCGCCAGCAGCAAAACCGGGACAGATAGCTCCTACAATGAGCAGTTCTTC.